This passage covers 30 T cell receptor beta chains from one sample sequenced in a study of blood T cell repertoires in COVID-19. The assay was immunoSEQ multiplex PCR, and TCRdb's table has in-frame clones only and misses some. The data contain fewer than 250,000 clones, about 83% of them singletons. The specimen sequenced was peripheral blood. The receptor set was obtained from a human donor in a cohort sampled during active COVID-19.

On this clone: Other DNA sequences in the sample encode the same CDR3. The rearrangement joins TRBV6-5 to TRBJ1-1; 7 bases fit TRBD1. J lost 2 bases, V lost 0 bases, and 3 bases had no gene match. The CDR3 is 15 residues long. The germline gives CDR1 MNHEY, CDR2 SVGAGI. The chain's CDR3 is CASSYSTGANTEAFF. In DNA form, the CDR3 reads TGTGCCAGCAGTTACTCTACAGGGGCAAACACTGAAGCTTTCTTT.

The V call is TRBV10-3, the J call TRBJ1-2; tentatively, D is TRBD1 (6 bases). Per germline, CDR1 ENHRY and CDR2 SYGVKD. V was shortened by 3 bases and J by 5 bases, with 16 bases between the two germline ends. This CDR3 region has 15 residues. The CDR3 reads CAISDQITGPYGYTF. The DNA for the CDR3 is TGTGCCATCAGTGACCAAATAACAGGGCCATATGGCTACACCTTC.

V gene TRBV27 combines with J gene TRBJ1-3, with D hard to call. This CDR3 contains 14 residues. With 5 bases removed from V and 5 bases from J, the gap between germline ends came to 13 bases. Germline V gene lookup returns CDR1 MNHEY and CDR2 SMNVEV (reference sequence). CDR3 DNA: TGTGCCAGCAGTCCAGAGGAAAGGAGAAACACCATATATTTT. This codes for CASSPEERRNTIYF.

The rearrangement uses TRBV5-1 and TRBJ1-2; tentative D call: TRBD1 (6 bases). V was pared by 0 bases and J by 6 bases, with 12 bases between. Germline lookup yields CDR1 SGHRS and CDR2 YFSETQ. The CDR3 is 14 residues long. CDR3 bases: TGCGCCAGCAGCTTGGAACAGGGTGAAAATGGCTACACCTTC. As protein: CASSLEQGENGYTF.

The V and J genes are TRBV4-1 and TRBJ2-2, with 11 positions matching TRBD1. J gave up 4 bases and V 1 base, and 8 bases lay outside the gene matches. The CDR3 totals 18 residues. Per the germline V gene, CDR1 is MGHRA and CDR2 is YSYEKL. For the CDR3, the DNA is TGCGCCAGCAGCCAAGTCCTCGGGACAGGGGGGACCACCGGGGAGCTGTTTTTT. Encoded protein: CASSQVLGTGGTTGELFF.

The table lists this clone with many counts. The V call is TRBV6-5, the J call TRBJ1-6; 8 bases are a match to TRBD1. The CDR3 is 14 amino acids. Trimming cost V 6 bases and J 7 bases; bases outside gene matches: 5. The germline V gene encodes CDR1 MNHEY and CDR2 SVGAGI. The CDR3 loop is CASSPGQENSPLHF. CDR3 sequence (DNA): TGTGCCAGCAGCCCGGGACAGGAGAATTCACCCCTCCACTTT.

The chain employs TRBV10-3 and TRBJ2-1; the match to TRBD2 covers 7 bases. CDR3 size: 13 residues. The V gene end was trimmed by 9 bases and the J gene end by 7 bases; junction bases not matched to a gene: 9. Per germline, CDR1 ENHRY and CDR2 SYGVKD. The CDR3 protein is CAILADARNEQFF. The CDR3 region has the DNA TGTGCCATTCTAGCGGATGCCAGGAATGAGCAGTTCTTC.

The J gene is TRBJ2-6, the V gene TRBV6-6; D perhaps matches TRBD1 (6 bases). Deletions cut 6 bases from V and 4 bases from J, with 13 bases between. The CDR3 sequence is 15 residues long. Germline V gene data show CDR1 as MNHNY and CDR2 as SVGAGI (reference sequence). CDR3 DNA sequence: TGTGCCAGCAGGCCTACAGGGATCGGGGCCAACGTCCTGACTTTC. Its translation is CASRPTGIGANVLTF.

The CDR3 spells CASIISGTGNQPQHF. DNA of the CDR3: TGTGCCAGCATAATATCCGGGACAGGGAATCAGCCCCAGCATTTT. The chain combines TRBV28 with TRBJ1-5; TRBD1 matches at 9 bases. From germline, CDR1 is MDHEN and CDR2 SYDVKM. The junction had 8 bases not matched to a gene; V was cut back by 7 bases and J by 4 bases. This CDR3 is built from 15 residues.

This sequence joins TRBV7-9 and TRBJ1-1, with D tentatively TRBD1 (5 bases). V was shortened by 3 bases and J by 8 bases, with 10 bases between the two germline ends. The CDR3 has 12 residues. The germline V gene has CDR1 SEHNR and CDR2 FQNEAQ (reference sequence). Here the CDR3 DNA reads TGTGCCAGCAGCTTGCAGGGCGTCGAAGCTTTCTTT. This sequence encodes CASSLQGVEAFF.

The chain is built from TRBV7-9 and TRBJ2-7; D may be TRBD2 (5 bases). V lost 5 bases, J lost 5 bases, and 22 bases lay in between. The CDR3 is 16 residues long. Germline V gene sequence: CDR1 SEHNR, CDR2 FQNEAQ (reference sequence). The DNA for the CDR3 is TGTGCCAGCAGCCCATTGGATTCATGGGAGAGGAACGAGCAGTACTTC. It is translated as CASSPLDSWERNEQYF.

In DNA form, the CDR3 reads TGTGCCAGCAGCTTCCGGACAGCGAACACCGGGGAGCTGTTTTTT. Translated: CASSFRTANTGELFF. The J gene is TRBJ2-2, the V gene TRBV5-5; D might be TRBD1 (6 bases). V was trimmed by 2 bases and J by 0 bases, leaving 8 bases between them. Germline V gene data show CDR1 as SGHKS and CDR2 as YYEKEE (reference sequence). The CDR3 contains 15 residues.

V and J are TRBV5-1 and TRBJ2-1, with TRBD2 matching 8 bases. Germline V gene sequence: CDR1 SGHRS, CDR2 YFSETQ. The J segment lost 5 bases and the V segment lost 0 bases, leaving 1 base of the junction unmatched. CDR3 size: 14 residues. This chain's CDR3 is CASSLVAGNNEQFF. The CDR3, as DNA: TGCGCCAGCAGCTTGGTAGCGGGGAACAATGAGCAGTTCTTC.

V usage is TRBV6-1 and J usage is TRBJ1-5, with D possibly being TRBD1 (5 bases). The CDR3 covers 15 residues. Germline CDR1 and CDR2: MNHNS and SASEGT. V lost 1 base, J lost 5 bases, and 12 bases lay in between. CDR3 bases: TGTGCCAGCAGTGAAGACGACAGCCCTTATCAGCCCCAGCATTTT. It yields the protein CASSEDDSPYQPQHF.

The CDR3 DNA reads as TGTGCCAGCAGCCCGACAGGGGGGAATGAAAAACTGTTTTTT. This translates into CASSPTGGNEKLFF. The chain is built from TRBV7-9 and TRBJ1-4; 9 positions match TRBD1. CDR3 length: 14 residues. Germline V gives CDR1 SEHNR, CDR2 FQNEAQ (reference sequence). V lost 5 bases, J lost 5 bases, and 3 bases stayed unmatched.

This clone was observed once. The gene calls are TRBV10-3 and TRBJ2-7, with D tentatively TRBD1 (8 bases). Germline CDR1 and CDR2: ENHRY and SYGVKD. Trimming removed 6 bases at V and 7 bases at J, with 16 bases between. This CDR3 is built from 13 residues. CDR3 sequence (DNA): TGTGCCATCAGCCCGACAGGGGAGGGGGAGCAGTACTTC. Translated: CAISPTGEGEQYF.

The J gene is TRBJ2-7, the V gene TRBV7-3; TRBD1 agrees at 10 bases. The germline V gene has CDR1 SGHTA and CDR2 FQGTGA. The CDR3 has 15 amino acids. The V segment lost 4 bases and the J segment 6 bases; nucleotides outside the gene matches: 9. For the CDR3, the DNA is TGTGCCAGCAGCTCCGATCCGGGACAGGGGAGCGAGCAGTACTTC. Translation: CASSSDPGQGSEQYF.

As concerns this clone: At one end the junction does not follow the germline gene, possibly because of a read error. The chain uses TRBV5-4 and TRBJ1-6, with 7 bases lining up with TRBD1. This CDR3 spans 15 amino acids. From germline, CDR1 is SGHNT and CDR2 YYREEE (reference sequence). The CDR3 sequence is CASRLAGQGDSPLHF. The CDR3 nucleotides are TGTGCCAGCAGGTTGGCGGGGCAGGGGGATTCACCCCTCCACTTT.

There are a few counts of this clone. The chain combines TRBV6-5 with TRBJ1-5; TRBD1 is a possible D gene (5 bases). Looked up from germline, CDR1 is MNHEY and CDR2 is SVGAGI. This CDR3 is 14 amino acids long. V lost 6 bases, J lost 4 bases, and 13 bases lay in between. The CDR3 region is CASSSGLGNQPQHF. DNA for the CDR3: TGTGCCAGCAGCTCGGGACTGGGAAATCAGCCCCAGCATTTT.

The chain recombines TRBV7-9 with TRBJ2-7, with 12 bases fitting TRBD1. The CDR3 consists of 16 residues. The V gene's germline CDR1 is SEHNR and CDR2 FQNEAQ (reference sequence). V gave up 5 bases and J gave up 2 bases; unmatched junction bases: 7. CDR3 in amino acids: CASSLPGQGATYEQYF. The CDR3 DNA follows: TGTGCCAGCAGCCTCCCGGGACAGGGGGCCACCTACGAGCAGTACTTC.

The rearrangement uses TRBV30 and TRBJ2-2; D uncertain. The V gene's germline CDR1 is GTSNPN and CDR2 SVGIG (reference sequence). V dropped 5 bases and J dropped 6 bases, with 10 bases sitting between them. This CDR3 contains 12 residues. CDR3 residues: CAWFALAGELFF. DNA for the CDR3: TGTGCCTGGTTCGCCCTAGCCGGGGAGCTGTTTTTT.

CDR3 sequence reads: CASRTDRVGSPLHF. In DNA, the CDR3 is TGTGCCAGCAGAACCGACAGGGTAGGATCACCCCTCCACTTT. The V and J genes are TRBV2 and TRBJ1-6, with 7 bases identical to TRBD1. The V gene end was trimmed by 6 bases and the J gene end by 10 bases; junction bases not matched to a gene: 9. Germline V CDR1 and CDR2: SNHLY, FYNNEI. The CDR3 is 14 amino acids.

The chain is built from TRBV5-4 and TRBJ2-2; D is undetermined. The germline V gene encodes CDR1 SGHNT and CDR2 YYREEE (reference sequence). Trimming left V 9 bases short and J 7 bases short, with 22 bases between. The CDR3 runs to 15 residues. CDR3 in DNA: TGTGCCATCTCGGGTTCCGCGATCCTGGACGGGGAGCTGTTTTTT. This sequence encodes CAISGSAILDGELFF.

The genes are TRBV4-2 and TRBJ1-2; no firm D call. This CDR3 has 11 residues. With 4 bases removed from V and 3 bases from J, the gap between germline ends came to 3 bases. Per the germline V gene, CDR1 is LGHNA and CDR2 is YNFKEQ. CDR3 sequence (DNA): TGTGCCAGCAGCCGAGACTATGGCTACACCTTC. Translating it yields CASSRDYGYTF.

The chain combines TRBV5-8 with TRBJ2-3; D is ambiguous. V was clipped by 0 bases and J by 0 bases, with 8 bases between them. There are 15 residues in the CDR3. The germline V gene encodes CDR1 SGHTS and CDR2 YDEGEE. This chain's CDR3 is CASSLVGSSTDTQYF. As DNA, the CDR3 is TGTGCCAGCAGCTTGGTCGGGTCGAGCACAGATACGCAGTATTTT.

The chain is built from TRBV29-1 and TRBJ2-7; 14 nucleotides match TRBD2. J was trimmed by 2 bases and V by 6 bases; bases with no gene match: 6. The germline V gene has CDR1 SQVTM and CDR2 ANQGSEA. The CDR3 contains 15 residues. CDR3: CSVGGLAGVAYEQYF. The CDR3 DNA sequence: TGCAGCGTCGGGGGACTAGCGGGGGTCGCCTACGAGCAGTACTTC.

J is TRBJ2-2 and V is TRBV6-6; 8 bases line up with TRBD2. CDR3 length: 15 amino acids. From germline, CDR1 is MNHNY and CDR2 SVGAGI (reference sequence). After removal of 6 bases from V and 2 bases from J, the junction contained 5 bases not matched to a gene. The CDR3 DNA reads TGTGCCAGCAGGGGTAGCGGGGTAAACACCGGGGAGCTGTTTTTT. Encoded protein: CASRGSGVNTGELFF.

This chain joins TRBV29-1 and TRBJ1-2; D is perhaps TRBD1 (5 bases). Germline V CDR1 and CDR2: SQVTM, ANQGSEA. The CDR3 has 11 residues. The germline V and J ends were trimmed by 7 bases and 8 bases, with 14 bases remaining between them. The chain's CDR3 is CSAVRGGGYTF. The CDR3 DNA reads as TGCAGCGCCGTGAGGGGAGGCGGCTACACCTTC. The variable domain in full, with the rest retrieved from reference TRBV29-1 and TRBJ1-2, is SAVISQKPSRDICQRGTSLTIQCQVDSQVTMMFWYRQQPGQSLTLIATANQGSEATYESGFVIDKFPISRPNLTFSTLTVSNMSPEDSSIYLCSAVRGGGYTFGSGTRLTVV.

This clone occurred a few times. This chain links TRBV27 with TRBJ2-1, with 9 bases that match TRBD2. The J segment lost 9 bases and the V segment lost 6 bases, leaving 9 bases of the junction unmatched. The CDR3 spans 14 residues. Germline CDR1 and CDR2: MNHEY and SMNVEV (reference sequence). The CDR3 DNA sequence: TGTGCCAGCAGGGGACTAGCCTCCCGGGGTGAGCAGTTCTTC. Its protein is CASRGLASRGEQFF.

This clone appeared a few times. CDR3 nucleotides: TGTGCTAGTGGTTTGGAACAGGATCATGAGCAGTTCTTC. It is translated as CASGLEQDHEQFF. The V call is TRBV12-5, the J call TRBJ2-1; TRBD1 is a possible D gene (5 bases). The CDR3 totals 13 residues. With 1 base removed from V and 8 bases from J, the gap between germline ends came to 9 bases. The germline CDR1 and CDR2 sequences are LGHNT and FRNRAP.